The present T cell receptor beta chain was sequenced within a study of T-cell memory formation after mild COVID-19. UMIs and sample barcodes were carried by the TCR alpha and TCR beta cDNA libraries that 5'RACE produced using constant-segment primers. A single record per CDR3 protein comes from TCRdb applying MiXCR to the 5' RACE reads. In the table there are around 310,000 distinct CDR3 sequences, around 15% of which are singletons. The germline V gene has CDR1 SGHRS and CDR2 YFSETQ. This CDR3 contains 15 residues. The V and J ends lost 0 bases and 4 bases respectively, with 10 bases between them. The table lists this clonotype with many counts. The antigen is not known. Study observations and caveats: There were some responding clones in pre-infection memory, which suggested that cross-reactive memory had joined. Day 15 to 85 contracting clones showed balanced CD4/CD8; later expanders leaned CD4+.

This clonotype was obtained from a young man who had mild COVID-19 (a few samples of this study predate the infection). Cell type and time point are not known. The sample consisted of PBMCs or a T cell subset sorted from them (not recorded which). The chain couples TRBV5-1 to TRBJ2-2; no clear D gene. The CDR3 nucleotides are TGCGCCAGCAGCTTGGTAACGGTTGGCACCGGGGAGCTGTTTTTT. Translation gives CASSLVTVGTGELFF.